The 24 T cell receptor beta chains presented below share a single source sample, sequenced in a study of cytomegalovirus exposure and HLA in healthy donors. The PCR ran on 60 Vbeta and 13 Jbeta primers. Sequencing was performed with immunoSEQ multiplex PCR; in TCRdb, only in-frame clones are kept and a portion is missing. Of 200,000 or so clones listed, approximately 81% are singletons. The sequencing input was PBMCs. All receptors derive from a boy aged 5-17 years in good health and CMV-seronegative.

The chain uses TRBV30 and TRBJ1-3; 7 nucleotides agree with TRBD1. The CDR3 covers 16 residues. Germline assignment: CDR1 GTSNPN and CDR2 SVGIG (reference sequence). V lost 3 bases, J lost 0 bases, and 8 bases stayed unmatched. For the CDR3, the DNA is TGTGCCTGGAGGGGAGAACAGGGGACCTCTGGAAACACCATATATTTT. Translation gives CAWRGEQGTSGNTIYF.

V and J are TRBV11-2 and TRBJ2-2; 9 nucleotides agree with TRBD2. From germline, CDR1 is SGHAT and CDR2 FQNNGV. This CDR3 spans 16 amino acids. With 5 bases clipped from V and 5 bases from J, the junction kept 9 bases outside the gene matches. The CDR3 DNA is TGTGCCAGCAGCCCTCGGGTTAGCGGGAGAACCGGGGAGCTGTTTTTT. It encodes CASSPRVSGRTGELFF.

The chain couples TRBV7-9 to TRBJ2-3; 7 bases fit TRBD2. J lost 0 bases, V lost 3 bases, and 0 bases had no gene match. The CDR3 sequence is 14 residues long. Per the germline V gene, CDR1 is SEHNR and CDR2 is FQNEAQ (reference sequence). The chain's CDR3 is CASSFSGSTDTQYF. The CDR3 bases are TGTGCCAGCAGCTTTAGCGGGAGCACAGATACGCAGTATTTT.

This chain links TRBV5-1 with TRBJ1-5, with D possibly matching TRBD1 (6 bases). The CDR3 extends over 15 amino acids. Trimming shortened V by 2 bases and J by 6 bases, and 15 bases separated the two germline ends. The germline V gene has CDR1 SGHRS and CDR2 YFSETQ. The CDR3 nucleotides read TGCGCCAGCAGCTTAGGAGACAGGTCCGGTCAGCCCCAGCATTTT. Translated, it gives CASSLGDRSGQPQHF.

A note on this clone: The same CDR3 can be traced to other DNA sequences in this sample. The chain is built from TRBV2 and TRBJ1-5, with D perhaps TRBD1 (6 bases). Germline CDR1 reads SNHLY; CDR2 reads FYNNEI. V gave up 6 bases and J gave up 6 bases, with 12 bases separating them. CDR3 length: 13 amino acids. As DNA, the CDR3 is TGTGCCAGCAGGGATACAGGGATTCAGCCCCAGCATTTT. Amino acids: CASRDTGIQPQHF.

The chain links TRBV6-5 to TRBJ2-7, with 13 bases lining up with TRBD2. The CDR3 length is 16 residues. The germline V gene encodes CDR1 MNHEY and CDR2 SVGAGI. With V trimmed by 4 bases and J by 4 bases, 7 bases remained unmatched. The CDR3 DNA follows: TGTGCCAGCAGTTTTCGACTAGCGGGGGGCTTATACGAGCAGTACTTC. Translation gives CASSFRLAGGLYEQYF.

The CDR3 sequence: CATSNSGWASTDTQYF. The CDR3 DNA reads as TGTGCCACCAGCAATAGCGGGTGGGCTAGCACAGATACGCAGTATTTT. The chain recombines TRBV15 with TRBJ2-3; TRBD2 matches 7 bases. The germline CDR1 and CDR2 sequences are LNHNV and YYDKDF (reference sequence). The junction had 7 bases not matched to a gene; V was cut back by 4 bases and J by 0 bases. The CDR3 sequence is 16 residues long.

The count of this clone is one. The chain links TRBV5-1 to TRBJ2-3; 10 bases are a match to TRBD2. CDR1 and CDR2 from the germline V gene are SGHRS and YFSETQ. Trimming removed 4 bases from V and 6 bases from J; junction bases left unmatched: 14. The CDR3 length is 17 residues. The CDR3 DNA follows: TGCGCCAGCAGCATTGCTATTAGCGGGGGGCCGTTGGATACGCAGTATTTT. Residues: CASSIAISGGPLDTQYF.

The rearrangement joins TRBV6-5 to TRBJ1-4, with no clear D. This CDR3 is 12 amino acids long. V lost 6 bases, J lost 10 bases, and 12 bases lay in between. CDR1 is MNHEY and CDR2 is SVGAGI in the germline V gene. The CDR3 reads CASRTHEGKLFF. CDR3 bases: TGTGCCAGCAGGACTCACGAGGGAAAACTGTTTTTT.

A single count supports this clone. V gene TRBV28 combines with J gene TRBJ2-5; 7 bases line up with TRBD2. V shed 2 bases, J shed 4 bases, and the junction held 7 bases outside the gene matches. The CDR3 covers 15 residues. Germline V lookup: CDR1 MDHEN, CDR2 SYDVKM. CDR3 loop: CASSLSPGGGETQYF. The DNA for the CDR3 is TGTGCCAGCAGTTTAAGTCCGGGAGGAGGAGAGACCCAGTACTTC.

The V gene is TRBV29-1, the J gene TRBJ1-3; 9 nucleotides align to TRBD1. V shed 1 base and J 4 bases; nucleotides not matched to a gene: 8. The CDR3 runs to 16 residues. Germline CDR1 SQVTM, CDR2 ANQGSEA. As DNA, the CDR3 is TGCAGCGTTGAAGGAGCCGGGACAGGGTCAGGAAACACCATATATTTT. Translating it yields CSVEGAGTGSGNTIYF.

This chain uses TRBV28 with TRBJ1-4, with TRBD1 as a possible D gene (6 bases). This CDR3 contains 14 residues. Trimming pared 3 bases from V and 6 bases from J, leaving 11 bases between. The V gene's germline CDR1 is MDHEN and CDR2 SYDVKM. The DNA for the CDR3 is TGTGCCAGCAGTTTGGGGGCCGCCCATGAAAAACTGTTTTTT. It encodes CASSLGAAHEKLFF.

V is TRBV28 and J is TRBJ1-2; a possible D gene is TRBD1 (5 bases). The CDR3 runs to 15 residues. The germline V gene encodes CDR1 MDHEN and CDR2 SYDVKM. The V end was cut by 1 base, the J end by 5 bases, with 14 bases between. CDR3 sequence (DNA): TGTGCCAGCAGTTTATCAACAGGATTTAGGTATGGCTACACCTTC. This encodes CASSLSTGFRYGYTF.

V gene TRBV16 combines with J gene TRBJ2-2; TRBD1 is a possible D gene (5 bases). The CDR3 contains 16 residues. Looked up from germline, CDR1 is KGHSY and CDR2 is FQNENV. The V end lost 2 bases, the J end lost 2 bases, and 12 bases lay between the germline ends. CDR3 region: CASSQNPQANTGELFF. CDR3 sequence (DNA): TGTGCCAGCAGCCAAAACCCACAGGCAAACACCGGGGAGCTGTTTTTT. Complete variable domain (other parts from reference TRBV16 and TRBJ2-2): GEEVAQTPKHLVRGEGQKAKLYCAPIKGHSYVFWYQQVLKNEFKFLISFQNENVFDETGMPKERFSAKCLPNSPCSLEIQATKLEDSAVYFCASSQNPQANTGELFFGEGSRLTVL.

The chain combines TRBV6-5 with TRBJ1-1; D perhaps matches TRBD1 (6 bases). CDR3 length: 12 amino acids. The V gene lost 7 bases and the J gene lost 2 bases, with 8 bases spanning the gap. CDR1 and CDR2 from the germline V gene are MNHEY and SVGAGI. The CDR3 nucleotides are TGTGCCAGCATGACAGGAAACACTGAAGCTTTCTTT. Residues: CASMTGNTEAFF.

The chain combines TRBV5-1 with TRBJ2-1, with 9 bases fitting TRBD1. The germline CDR1 and CDR2 sequences are SGHRS and YFSETQ. V shed 0 bases, J shed 8 bases, and the junction held 12 bases outside the gene matches. There are 17 residues in the CDR3. The CDR3 loop reads CASSLGPRQGVGDEQFF. In DNA, the CDR3 is TGCGCCAGCAGCTTGGGACCTAGACAGGGGGTAGGGGATGAGCAGTTCTTC.

This rearrangement joins TRBV9 to TRBJ2-3; D gene ambiguous. The V end lost 0 bases, the J end lost 1 base, and 12 bases lay between the germline ends. CDR3 length: 16 residues. Germline CDR1 reads SGDLS; CDR2 reads YYNGEE. CDR3 protein: CASSVGPPIRTDTQYF. For the CDR3, the DNA is TGTGCCAGCAGCGTAGGTCCCCCAATCCGCACAGATACGCAGTATTTT.

Remarks on this clone: Other nucleotide sequences from this sample produce the same CDR3. The chain uses TRBV30 and TRBJ2-5, with D possibly being TRBD1 (6 bases). In germline, CDR1 is GTSNPN, CDR2 SVGIG (reference sequence). Trimming took off 2 bases at V and 5 bases at J, with 15 bases between the two ends. This CDR3 spans 14 amino acids. In nucleotides, the CDR3 is TGTGCCTGGAGTCACAGGGTTCGATGGGAGACCCAGTACTTC. This gives the protein CAWSHRVRWETQYF. Drawing the rest from reference TRBV30 and TRBJ2-5, the complete variable domain is SQTIHQWPATLVQPVGSPLSLECTVEGTSNPNLYWYRQAAGRGLQLLFYSVGIGQISSEVPQNLSASRPQDRQFILSSKKLLLSDSGFYLCAWSHRVRWETQYFGPGTRLLVL.

In its sample, this clone was seen a few times. The chain carries TRBV11-1 and TRBJ2-1, with 7 bases lining up with TRBD2. V lost 3 bases, J lost 3 bases, and 2 bases stayed unmatched. The CDR3 covers 14 residues. CDR1 is SGHAT, CDR2 FQDESV, per germline (reference sequence). CDR3 nucleotide sequence: TGTGCCAGCAGCTTTGGGGGGGACTACAATGAGCAGTTCTTC. Protein sequence: CASSFGGDYNEQFF.

V is TRBV30 and J is TRBJ2-1, with D possibly TRBD2 on 6 matching bases. Between the trimmed V and J ends, which lost 3 bases and 8 bases, there was a span of 26 bases. This CDR3 has 17 amino acids. Per germline, CDR1 GTSNPN and CDR2 SVGIG (reference sequence). The DNA of the CDR3 is TGTGCCTGGAGCCTATGGCGGGGCCAGGGAAGGAGCTATGAGCAGTTCTTC. It yields the protein CAWSLWRGQGRSYEQFF.

The rearrangement links TRBV18 to TRBJ1-2, with 9 bases lining up with TRBD1. CDR1 KGHSH and CDR2 LQKENI come from the germline V gene. This CDR3 region has 14 residues. Trimming removed 5 bases from V and 6 bases from J; junction bases left unmatched: 7. For the CDR3, the DNA is TGTGCCAGCTCAACTGGACAGGGGATGAATGGCTACACCTTC. Amino acid sequence: CASSTGQGMNGYTF.

The chain is built from TRBV20-1 and TRBJ1-1; tentatively, D is TRBD1 (5 bases). The V and J ends lost 6 bases and 10 bases respectively, with 9 bases between them. Germline V CDR1 and CDR2: DFQATT, SNEGSKA (reference sequence). The CDR3 has 9 residues. As DNA, the CDR3 is TGCAGTGCGGGGCGGGGAGCTTTCTTT. This sequence encodes CSAGRGAFF.

This sequence joins TRBV6-1 and TRBJ1-1, with 8 bases identical to TRBD1. Germline lookup yields CDR1 MNHNS and CDR2 SASEGT. After removal of 6 bases from V and 0 bases from J, the junction contained 3 bases not matched to a gene. The CDR3 covers 14 residues. CDR3 residues: CASRGTGMNTEAFF. The CDR3 DNA is TGTGCCAGCAGGGGGACAGGCATGAACACTGAAGCTTTCTTT.

J is TRBJ2-7 and V is TRBV5-4; 9 nucleotides line up with TRBD1. Germline-derived CDR1 and CDR2 are SGHNT and YYREEE (reference sequence). J gave up 5 bases and V 0 bases, and 9 bases lay outside the gene matches. This CDR3 is built from 16 residues. CDR3 in amino acids: CASSLAARTGDHEQYF. CDR3 nucleotide sequence: TGTGCCAGCAGCTTGGCCGCAAGGACAGGGGACCACGAGCAGTACTTC.